In its sample, the clone carrying this T cell receptor (beta chain) was seen a few times. The antigen is undetermined. TCRdb re-called the reads through MiXCR, storing one row per CDR3 protein. The repertoire holds about 830,000 distinct CDR3 sequences, with approximately 30% as singletons. These data come from a study of T cell repertoires in cytomegalovirus infection. Overall study: Well-studied HLA-B-restricted epitopes and recently identified HLA-C-restricted epitopes of CMV were both used in the study. Overall study results and limits: What dominated the ex vivo response were HLA-C-restricted CMV-specific TCR beta clonotypes.

V was pared by 3 bases and J by 4 bases, with 13 bases between. This CDR3 contains 15 residues. Germline CDR1 reads SGHVS; CDR2 reads FNYEAQ. V gene TRBV7-6 combines with J gene TRBJ1-3; D is ambiguous. The sample consisted of cultured CD8+ T cells from PBMCs, taken from culture after CMV antigen stimulation. This TCR was sampled from a human donor in good health (CMV status not recorded). Some clones in this sample may be carry-over from other donors' samples. In DNA, the CDR3 is TGTGCCAGCAGCTTCGACGACTTAATAGGAAACACCATATATTTT. Encoded protein: CASSFDDLIGNTIYF.